This TCR beta chain was recorded in a study of cytomegalovirus exposure and HLA in healthy donors. Across the whole study: About 85 million unique TCRs from HLA-typed donors were held in an early release of data.

Germline lookup yields CDR1 LGHNA and CDR2 YSLEER. The CDR3 sequence is 17 residues long. Losses at the gene ends were 1 base for V and 1 base for J; bases not matched to a gene: 8. The PCR used 60 Vbeta and 13 Jbeta primers. The data were produced by immunoSEQ multiplex PCR, yet TCRdb's version contains in-frame clones alone and is incomplete. There are some 180,000 clones in the sample; roughly 85% occur only once, and under 3% lies in the top ten. Study outcomes and limitations: Roughly even sequencing depth across donors was the assumption behind the presence/absence analyses. Versus the roughly 640-donor mean, an Asian-associated ancestry cluster reportedly showed fewer N-insertions in a later analysis.

This clone was counted between two and nine times. The target antigen is unknown. The genes are TRBV4-3 and TRBJ1-1; 8 bases align to TRBD1. The receptor was derived from a woman in her 50s in good health and CMV-seronegative. The sequencing sample was made of PBMCs. CDR3 amino acids: CASSQGKQGARNTEAFF. The CDR3, as DNA: TGCGCCAGCAGCCAAGGTAAGCAGGGGGCGAGGAACACTGAAGCTTTCTTT.